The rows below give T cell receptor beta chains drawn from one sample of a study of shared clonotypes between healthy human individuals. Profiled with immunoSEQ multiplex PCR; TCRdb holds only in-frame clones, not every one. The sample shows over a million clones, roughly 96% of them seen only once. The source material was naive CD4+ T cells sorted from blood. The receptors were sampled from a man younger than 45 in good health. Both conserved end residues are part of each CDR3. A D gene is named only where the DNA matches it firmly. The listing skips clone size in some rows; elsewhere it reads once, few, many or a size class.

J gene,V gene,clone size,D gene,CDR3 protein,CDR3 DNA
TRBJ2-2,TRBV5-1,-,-,CASSLGGPGELFF,TGCGCCAGCAGCTTGGGGGGTCCCGGGGAGCTGTTTTTT
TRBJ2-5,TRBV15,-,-,CATSRVAGAVQETQYF,TGTGCCACCAGCAGAGTGGCGGGGGCCGTACAAGAGACCCAGTACTTC
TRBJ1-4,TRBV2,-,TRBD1,CASSAQGAANEKLFF,TGTGCCAGCAGTGCTCAGGGGGCGGCTAATGAAAAACTGTTTTTT
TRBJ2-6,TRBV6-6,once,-,CASGLGIVSGANVLTF,TGTGCCAGCGGGCTAGGGATTGTCTCTGGGGCCAACGTCCTGACTTTC
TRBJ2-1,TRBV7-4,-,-,CASSPGTSRNEQFF,TGTGCCAGCAGCCCCGGGACCTCGAGGAATGAGCAGTTCTTC
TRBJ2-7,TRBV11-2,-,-,CASSASYEQYF,TGTGCCAGCAGCGCTTCCTACGAGCAGTACTTC
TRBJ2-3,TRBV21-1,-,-,CASSLAQETGTDTQYF,TGTGCCAGCAGCCTTGCACAGGAGACAGGCACAGATACGCAGTATTTT
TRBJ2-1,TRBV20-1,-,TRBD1,CSATDRDEQFF,TGCAGTGCTACGGACAGGGATGAGCAGTTCTTC
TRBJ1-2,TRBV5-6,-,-,CASSSAGPYGYTF,TGTGCCAGCAGCTCAGCAGGGCCCTATGGCTACACCTTC
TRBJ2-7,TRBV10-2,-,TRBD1,CASSPGTGGLEQYF,TGCGCCAGCAGCCCCGGGACAGGGGGGCTCGAGCAGTACTTC
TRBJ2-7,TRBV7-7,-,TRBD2,CASSLASGLGGYEQYF,TGTGCCAGCAGCTTGGCCTCGGGACTAGGAGGGTACGAGCAGTACTTC
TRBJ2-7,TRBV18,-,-,CASSTRQSSYEQYF,TGTGCCAGCTCGACCAGACAGAGCTCCTACGAGCAGTACTTC
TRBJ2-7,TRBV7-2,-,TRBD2,CASSRSSGNRPYEQYF,TGTGCCAGCAGCCGATCTAGCGGGAACCGTCCCTACGAGCAGTACTTC
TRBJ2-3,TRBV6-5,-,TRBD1,CASSAQGASTDTQYF,TGTGCCAGCAGCGCACAGGGGGCTAGCACAGATACGCAGTATTTT
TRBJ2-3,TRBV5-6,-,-,CASSLGPPTGEADTQYF,TGTGCCAGCAGCTTGGGGCCCCCTACGGGAGAGGCAGATACGCAGTATTTT
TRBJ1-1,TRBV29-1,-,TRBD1,CSVGPTGSAEAFF,TGCAGCGTAGGACCGACAGGGAGTGCTGAAGCTTTCTTT
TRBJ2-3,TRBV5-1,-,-,CASSLALGPYSTDTQYF,TGCGCCAGCAGCTTGGCCCTGGGCCCCTACTCCACAGATACGCAGTATTTT
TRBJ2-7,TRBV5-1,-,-,CASSFGTNSYEQYF,TGCGCCAGCAGCTTTGGGACCAACTCCTACGAGCAGTACTTC
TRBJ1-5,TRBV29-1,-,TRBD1,CSVGRGRHQPQHF,TGCAGCGTTGGGAGGGGGCGGCATCAGCCCCAGCATTTT
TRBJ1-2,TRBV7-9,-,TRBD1,CASSTDRPLNNYGYTF,TGTGCCAGCAGCACGGACAGGCCGCTTAATAACTATGGCTACACCTTC
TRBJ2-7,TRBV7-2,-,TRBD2,CASSLGLAGVLSYEQYF,TGTGCCAGCAGCTTGGGACTAGCGGGAGTTTTATCCTACGAGCAGTACTTC
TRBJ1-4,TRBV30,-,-,CAWRAGLGRAEKLFF,TGTGCCTGGAGGGCCGGGTTGGGGCGAGCCGAAAAACTGTTTTTT
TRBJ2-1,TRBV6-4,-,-,CASSDSGGRDNEQFF,TGTGCCAGCAGTGACTCGGGAGGCAGGGACAATGAGCAGTTCTTC
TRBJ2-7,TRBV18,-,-,CASSPLDTAYEQYF,TGTGCCAGCTCACCACTGGACACAGCCTACGAGCAGTACTTC
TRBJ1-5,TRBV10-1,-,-,CASSAAVEGPQHF,TGCGCCAGCAGTGCCGCAGTCGAGGGGCCCCAGCATTTT